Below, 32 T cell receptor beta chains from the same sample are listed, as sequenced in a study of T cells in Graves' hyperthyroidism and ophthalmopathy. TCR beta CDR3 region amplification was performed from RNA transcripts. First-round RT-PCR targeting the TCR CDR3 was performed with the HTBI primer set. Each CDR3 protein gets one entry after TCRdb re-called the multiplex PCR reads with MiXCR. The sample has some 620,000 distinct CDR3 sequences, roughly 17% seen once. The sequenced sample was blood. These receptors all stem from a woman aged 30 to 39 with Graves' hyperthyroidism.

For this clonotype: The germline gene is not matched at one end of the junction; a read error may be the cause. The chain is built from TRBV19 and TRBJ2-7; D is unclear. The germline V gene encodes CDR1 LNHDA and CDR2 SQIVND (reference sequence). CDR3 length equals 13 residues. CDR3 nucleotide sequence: TGCTCCAGCTCCCCCCGGTCAAACTACGAGCAGTACTTC. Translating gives CSSSPRSNYEQYF.

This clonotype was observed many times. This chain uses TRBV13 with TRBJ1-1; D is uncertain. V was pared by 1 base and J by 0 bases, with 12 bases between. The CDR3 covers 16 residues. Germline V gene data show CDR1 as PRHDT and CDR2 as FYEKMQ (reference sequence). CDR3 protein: CASSLEARLMNTEAFF. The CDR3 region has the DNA TGTGCCAGCAGCTTAGAGGCCCGACTAATGAACACTGAAGCTTTCTTT.

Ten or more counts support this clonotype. The chain's CDR3 is CATGGQDQETQYF. In nucleotides, the CDR3 is TGTGCCACCGGCGGACAGGACCAAGAGACCCAGTACTTC. This rearrangement joins TRBV10-3 to TRBJ2-5; 7 bases are shared with TRBD1. This CDR3 has 13 amino acids. Trimming took 10 bases from V and 0 from J; bases not matched to a gene: 5. CDR1 is ENHRY, CDR2 SYGVKD, per germline.

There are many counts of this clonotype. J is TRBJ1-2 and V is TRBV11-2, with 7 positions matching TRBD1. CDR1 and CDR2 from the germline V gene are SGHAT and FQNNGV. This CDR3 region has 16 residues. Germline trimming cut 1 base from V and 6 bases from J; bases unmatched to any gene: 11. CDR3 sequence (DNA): TGTGCCAGCAGCTTAGGATATACAACAGGGGCCAATGGCTACACCTTC. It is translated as CASSLGYTTGANGYTF.

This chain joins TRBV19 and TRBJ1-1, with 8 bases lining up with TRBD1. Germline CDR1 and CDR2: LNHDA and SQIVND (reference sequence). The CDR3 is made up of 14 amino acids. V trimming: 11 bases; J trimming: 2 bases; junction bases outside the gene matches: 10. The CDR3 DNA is TGTGCCGGTATCGACAGGGGACCTAACACTGAAGCTTTCTTT. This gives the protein CAGIDRGPNTEAFF.

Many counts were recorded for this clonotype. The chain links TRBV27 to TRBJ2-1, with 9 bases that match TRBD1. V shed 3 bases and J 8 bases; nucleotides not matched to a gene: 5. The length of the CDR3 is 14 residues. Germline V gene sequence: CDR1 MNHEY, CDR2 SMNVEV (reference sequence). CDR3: CASSFGTGPHEQFF. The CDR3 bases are TGTGCCAGCAGTTTCGGGACAGGGCCCCATGAGCAGTTCTTC.

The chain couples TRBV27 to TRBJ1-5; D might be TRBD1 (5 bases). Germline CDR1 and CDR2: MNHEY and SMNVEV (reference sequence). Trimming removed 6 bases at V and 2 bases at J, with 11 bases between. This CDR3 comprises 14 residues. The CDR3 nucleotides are TGTGCCAGCAGCGGGGGTAGGGGCAATCAGCCCCAGCATTTT. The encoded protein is CASSGGRGNQPQHF.

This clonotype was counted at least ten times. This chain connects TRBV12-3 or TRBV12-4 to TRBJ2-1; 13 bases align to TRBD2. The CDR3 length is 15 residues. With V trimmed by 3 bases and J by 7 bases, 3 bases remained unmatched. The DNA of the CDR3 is TGTGCCAGCAGTTTTGGACTAGCGGGAGTTAATGAGCAGTTCTTC. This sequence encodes CASSFGLAGVNEQFF.

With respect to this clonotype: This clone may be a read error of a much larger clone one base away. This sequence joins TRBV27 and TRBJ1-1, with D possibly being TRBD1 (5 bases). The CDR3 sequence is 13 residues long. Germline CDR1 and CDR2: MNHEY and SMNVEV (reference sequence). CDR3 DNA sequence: TGTGCCAACAGTCGACAGTACAAACGTGAAGCTTTCTTT. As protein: CANSRQYKREAFF.

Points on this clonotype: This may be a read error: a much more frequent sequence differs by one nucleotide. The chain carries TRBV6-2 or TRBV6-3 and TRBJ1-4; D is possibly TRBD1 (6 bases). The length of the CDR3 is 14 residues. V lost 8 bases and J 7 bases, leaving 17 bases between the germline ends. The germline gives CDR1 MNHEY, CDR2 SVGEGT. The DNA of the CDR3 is TGTGCCAGCTCTCCGGGACAACCTAGTGAAAAACTGTTTTTT. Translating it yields CASSPGQPSEKLFF.

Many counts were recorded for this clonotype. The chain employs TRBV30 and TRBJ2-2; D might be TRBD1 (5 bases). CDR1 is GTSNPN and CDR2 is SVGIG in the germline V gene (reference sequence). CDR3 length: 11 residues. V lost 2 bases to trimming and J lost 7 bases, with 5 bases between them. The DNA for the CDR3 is TGTGCCTGGAGTCAGGGCGGGGAGCTGTTTTTT. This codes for CAWSQGGELFF.

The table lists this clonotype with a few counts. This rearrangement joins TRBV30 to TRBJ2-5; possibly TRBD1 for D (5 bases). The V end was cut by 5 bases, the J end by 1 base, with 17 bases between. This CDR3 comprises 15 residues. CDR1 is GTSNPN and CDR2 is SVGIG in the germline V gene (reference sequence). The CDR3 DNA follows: TGTGCCTGGTCCCGTAGTACAGGATTCCAAGAGACCCAGTACTTC. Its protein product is CAWSRSTGFQETQYF.

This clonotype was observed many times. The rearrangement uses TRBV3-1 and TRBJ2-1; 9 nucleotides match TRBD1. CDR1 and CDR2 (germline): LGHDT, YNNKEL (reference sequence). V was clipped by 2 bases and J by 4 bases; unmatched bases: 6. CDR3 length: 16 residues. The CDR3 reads CASSQTGTGWYNEQFF. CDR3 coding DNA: TGTGCCAGCAGCCAAACCGGGACAGGGTGGTACAATGAGCAGTTCTTC.

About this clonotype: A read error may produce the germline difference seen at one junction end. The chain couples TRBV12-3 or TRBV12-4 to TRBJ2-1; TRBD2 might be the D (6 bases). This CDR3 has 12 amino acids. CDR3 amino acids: CDSSPTSFEQFF. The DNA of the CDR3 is TGTGACAGCAGCCCGACTAGTTTTGAGCAGTTCTTC.

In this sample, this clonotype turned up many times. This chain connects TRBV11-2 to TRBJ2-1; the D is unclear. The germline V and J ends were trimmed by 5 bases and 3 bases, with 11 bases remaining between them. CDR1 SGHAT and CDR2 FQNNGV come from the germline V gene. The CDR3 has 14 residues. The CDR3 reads CASSARSVYNEQFF. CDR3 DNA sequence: TGTGCCAGCAGCGCACGGTCGGTCTACAATGAGCAGTTCTTC.

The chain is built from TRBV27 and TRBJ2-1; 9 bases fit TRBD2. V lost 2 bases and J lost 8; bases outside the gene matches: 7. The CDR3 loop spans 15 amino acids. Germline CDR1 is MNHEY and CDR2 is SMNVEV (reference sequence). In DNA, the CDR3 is TGTGCCAGCAGTTTAGCTAGCGGGACCCTCCATGAGCAGTTCTTC. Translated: CASSLASGTLHEQFF.

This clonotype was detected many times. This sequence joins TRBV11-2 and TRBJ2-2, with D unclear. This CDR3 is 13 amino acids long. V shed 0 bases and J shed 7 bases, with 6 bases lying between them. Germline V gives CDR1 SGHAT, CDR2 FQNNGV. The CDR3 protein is CASSLDSDGELFF. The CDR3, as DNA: TGTGCCAGCAGCTTAGATTCGGACGGGGAGCTGTTTTTT.

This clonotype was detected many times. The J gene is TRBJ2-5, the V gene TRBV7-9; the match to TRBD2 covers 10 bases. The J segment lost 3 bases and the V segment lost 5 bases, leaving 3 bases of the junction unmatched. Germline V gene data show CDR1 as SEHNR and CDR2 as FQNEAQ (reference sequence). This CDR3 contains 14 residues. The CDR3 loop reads CASSIGTSEETQYF. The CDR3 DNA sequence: TGTGCCAGCAGCATTGGGACTAGCGAAGAGACCCAGTACTTC. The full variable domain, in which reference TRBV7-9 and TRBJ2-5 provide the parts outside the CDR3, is DTGVSQNPRHKITKRGQNVTFRCDPISEHNRLYWYRQTLGQGPEFLTYFQNEAQLEKSRLLSDRFSAERPKGSFSTLEIQRTEQGDSAMYLCASSIGTSEETQYFGPGTRLLVL.

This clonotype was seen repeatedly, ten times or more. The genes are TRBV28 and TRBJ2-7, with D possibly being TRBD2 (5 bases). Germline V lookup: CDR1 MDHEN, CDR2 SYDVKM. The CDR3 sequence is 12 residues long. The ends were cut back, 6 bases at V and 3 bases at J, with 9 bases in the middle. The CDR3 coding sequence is TGTGCCAGCAGCTTCCGGGACTACGAGCAGTACTTC. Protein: CASSFRDYEQYF.

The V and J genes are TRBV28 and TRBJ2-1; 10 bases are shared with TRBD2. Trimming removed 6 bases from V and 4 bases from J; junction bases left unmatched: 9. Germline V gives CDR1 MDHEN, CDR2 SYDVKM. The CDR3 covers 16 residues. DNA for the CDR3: TGTGCCAGCAGGCCGCCACTAGCGGGACAGTACAATGAGCAGTTCTTC. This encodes CASRPPLAGQYNEQFF.

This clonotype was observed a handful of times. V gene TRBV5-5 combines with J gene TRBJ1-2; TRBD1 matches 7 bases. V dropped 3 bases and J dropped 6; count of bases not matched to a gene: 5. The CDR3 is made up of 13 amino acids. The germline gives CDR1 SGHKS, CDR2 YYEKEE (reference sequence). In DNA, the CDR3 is TGTGCCAGCAGCTCTACAGGGGTCAATGGCTACACCTTC. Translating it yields CASSSTGVNGYTF.

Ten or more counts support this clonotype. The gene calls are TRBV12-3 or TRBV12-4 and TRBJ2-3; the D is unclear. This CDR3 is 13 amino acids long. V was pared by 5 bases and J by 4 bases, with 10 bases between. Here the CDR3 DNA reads TGTGCCAGCAGTCTGTCGGACGCAGATACGCAGTATTTT. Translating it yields CASSLSDADTQYF.

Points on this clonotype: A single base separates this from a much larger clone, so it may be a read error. CDR3 coding DNA: TGTGCCAGCAGTGAAGCTGTGGTCAAAAACATTCAGTACTTC. Translated, it gives CASSEAVVKNIQYF. The chain carries TRBV2 and TRBJ2-4; no reliable D call. Germline V gives CDR1 SNHLY, CDR2 FYNNEI. V lost 0 bases to trimming and J lost 3 bases, with 6 bases between them. This CDR3 is built from 14 residues.

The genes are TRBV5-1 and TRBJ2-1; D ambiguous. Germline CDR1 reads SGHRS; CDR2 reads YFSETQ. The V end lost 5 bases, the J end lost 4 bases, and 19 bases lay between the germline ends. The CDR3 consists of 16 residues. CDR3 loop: CASSYGGGAGYNEQFF. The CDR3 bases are TGCGCCAGCAGTTACGGCGGCGGCGCTGGATACAATGAGCAGTTCTTC.

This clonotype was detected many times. The CDR3 region is CASSLSLYNEQFF. CDR3 bases: TGTGCCAGCAGTTTATCCCTTTACAATGAGCAGTTCTTC. The rearrangement joins TRBV28 to TRBJ2-1; D is undetermined. Trimming stripped 1 base from V and 4 bases from J, with 5 bases between. Germline loops: CDR1 MDHEN, CDR2 SYDVKM. This CDR3 is 13 amino acids long.

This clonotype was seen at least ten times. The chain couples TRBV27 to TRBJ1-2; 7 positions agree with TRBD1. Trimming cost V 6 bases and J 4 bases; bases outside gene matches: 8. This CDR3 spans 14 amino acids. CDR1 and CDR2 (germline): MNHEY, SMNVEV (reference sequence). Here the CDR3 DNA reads TGTGCCAGCAGGCCCAGGGGGGGTAGCTATGGCTACACCTTC. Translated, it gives CASRPRGGSYGYTF.

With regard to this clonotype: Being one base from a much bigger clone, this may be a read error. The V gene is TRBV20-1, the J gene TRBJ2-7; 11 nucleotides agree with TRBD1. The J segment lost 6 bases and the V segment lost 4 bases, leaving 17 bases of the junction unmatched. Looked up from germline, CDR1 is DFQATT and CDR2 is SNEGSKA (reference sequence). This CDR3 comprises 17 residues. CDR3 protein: CSAKSSEDRGLKFEQYF. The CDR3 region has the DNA TGCAGTGCTAAATCCTCCGAGGACAGGGGGCTCAAGTTCGAGCAGTACTTC.

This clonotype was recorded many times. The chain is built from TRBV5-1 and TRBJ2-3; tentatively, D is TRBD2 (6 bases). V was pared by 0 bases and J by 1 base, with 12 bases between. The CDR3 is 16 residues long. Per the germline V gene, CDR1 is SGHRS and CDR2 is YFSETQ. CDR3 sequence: CASSLDAGRGTDTQYF. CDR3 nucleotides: TGCGCCAGCAGCTTGGATGCGGGACGGGGCACAGATACGCAGTATTTT.

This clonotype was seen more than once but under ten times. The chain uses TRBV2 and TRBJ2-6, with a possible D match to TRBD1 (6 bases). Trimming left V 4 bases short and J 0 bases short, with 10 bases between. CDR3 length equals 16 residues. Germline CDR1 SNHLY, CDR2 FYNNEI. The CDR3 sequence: CASSAGDNSGANVLTF. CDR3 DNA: TGTGCCAGCAGTGCCGGGGACAACTCTGGGGCCAACGTCCTGACTTTC. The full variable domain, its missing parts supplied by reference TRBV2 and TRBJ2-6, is EPEVTQTPSHQVTQMGQEVILRCVPISNHLYFYWYRQILGQKVEFLVSFYNNEISEKSEIFDDQFSVERPDGSNFTLKIRSTKLEDSAMYFCASSAGDNSGANVLTFGAGSRLTVL.

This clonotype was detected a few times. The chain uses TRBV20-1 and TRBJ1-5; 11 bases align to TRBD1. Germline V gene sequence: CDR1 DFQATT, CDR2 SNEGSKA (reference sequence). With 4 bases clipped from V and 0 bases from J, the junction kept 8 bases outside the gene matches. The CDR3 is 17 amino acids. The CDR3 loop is CSATNGQGALSNQPQHF. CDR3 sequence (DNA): TGCAGTGCTACCAATGGACAGGGGGCGCTTAGCAATCAGCCCCAGCATTTT.

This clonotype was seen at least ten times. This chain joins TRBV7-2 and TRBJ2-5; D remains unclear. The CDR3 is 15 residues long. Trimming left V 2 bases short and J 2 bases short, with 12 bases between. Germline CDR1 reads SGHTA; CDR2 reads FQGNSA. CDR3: CASSLSATTQETQYF. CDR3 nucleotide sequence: TGTGCCAGCAGCTTATCCGCCACTACTCAAGAGACCCAGTACTTC. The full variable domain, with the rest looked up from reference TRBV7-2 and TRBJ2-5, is GAGVSQSPSNKVTEKGKDVELRCDPISGHTALYWYRQSLGQGLEFLIYFQGNSAPDKSGLPSDRFSAERTGGSVSTLTIQRTQQEDSAVYLCASSLSATTQETQYFGPGTRLLVL.

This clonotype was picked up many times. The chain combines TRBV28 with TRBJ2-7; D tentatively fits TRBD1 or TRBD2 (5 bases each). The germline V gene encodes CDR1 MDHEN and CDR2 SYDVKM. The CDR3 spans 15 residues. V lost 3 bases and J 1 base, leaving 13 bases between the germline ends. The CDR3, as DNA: TGTGCCAGCAGTTTTATGGGGGTCTCTTCCTACGAGCAGTACTTC. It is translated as CASSFMGVSSYEQYF. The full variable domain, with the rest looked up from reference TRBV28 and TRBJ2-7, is DVKVTQSSRYLVKRTGEKVFLECVQDMDHENMFWYRQDPGLGLRLIYFSYDVKMKEKGDIPEGYSVSREKKERFSLILESASTNQTSMYLCASSFMGVSSYEQYFGPGTRLTVT.